The clone carrying this T cell receptor (beta chain) was recorded a few times. Germline values: CDR1 SGHAT, CDR2 FQNNGV. Trimming removed 5 bases from V and 5 bases from J; junction bases left unmatched: 4. The CDR3 is made up of 15 amino acids. The data were taken from a study of cytomegalovirus exposure and HLA in healthy donors. The study ran its PCR with 60 Vbeta and 13 Jbeta primers. Clones were sequenced by immunoSEQ multiplex PCR, and TCRdb holds only the in-frame ones, with some missing. The top ten clones hold about 0.1% of a sample with 190,000 or so clones, about four fifths of them seen once.

Sequencing was carried out using PBMCs. The receptor was isolated from a boy aged 2 to 10 in good health and CMV-seronegative. The chain carries TRBV11-2 and TRBJ2-3; 13 bases line up with TRBD2. The CDR3 DNA is TGTGCCAGCAGCGCCCGGACTAGCGGGGGAGATACGCAGTATTTT. It yields the protein CASSARTSGGDTQYF.